One sample yielded the 21 T cell receptor beta chains listed below, sequenced in a study of T cell responses to AZD1222 COVID-19 vaccine. Repertoires were generated with immunoSEQ multiplex PCR, while TCRdb's copy carries only in-frame clones and drops some. This table has 150,000 to 200,000 clones, 85% to 90% appearing once. The sequencing used peripheral blood, collected 28 days after the second dose of the MenACWY control vaccine. The receptors shown here come from an adult who received the MenACWY meningococcal vaccine as a control.

The chain recombines TRBV30 with TRBJ2-2; D is unresolved. The CDR3 consists of 12 residues. Germline V gives CDR1 GTSNPN, CDR2 SVGIG (reference sequence). Trimming removed 2 bases from V and 6 bases from J, with 7 bases in between. The CDR3 sequence: CAWSQGAGELFF. DNA of the CDR3: TGTGCCTGGAGTCAAGGAGCCGGGGAGCTGTTTTTT. The full variable domain, completed using reference TRBV30 and TRBJ2-2, is SQTIHQWPATLVQPVGSPLSLECTVEGTSNPNLYWYRQAAGRGLQLLFYSVGIGQISSEVPQNLSASRPQDRQFILSSKKLLLSDSGFYLCAWSQGAGELFFGEGSRLTVL.

This chain connects TRBV6-5 to TRBJ2-1; 7 positions match TRBD1. The germline V gene encodes CDR1 MNHEY and CDR2 SVGAGI. The V gene end was trimmed by 6 bases and the J gene end by 3 bases; junction bases not matched to a gene: 5. The CDR3 length is 14 residues. The CDR3 DNA reads as TGTGCCAGCAGCGAGGGGGCCCGCTACAATGAGCAGTTCTTC. This translates into CASSEGARYNEQFF.

The gene calls are TRBV28 and TRBJ2-7; D perhaps matches TRBD1 (5 bases). Trimming took 8 bases from V and 3 from J, leaving 14 bases between them. CDR1 and CDR2 from the germline V gene are MDHEN and SYDVKM. This CDR3 has 13 residues. The CDR3 bases are TGTGCCAGCTTGGCTACAGGTCGCTACGAGCAGTACTTC. This codes for CASLATGRYEQYF. Together with reference TRBV28 and TRBJ2-7, the CDR3 gives the full variable domain: DVKVTQSSRYLVKRTGEKVFLECVQDMDHENMFWYRQDPGLGLRLIYFSYDVKMKEKGDIPEGYSVSREKKERFSLILESASTNQTSMYLCASLATGRYEQYFGPGTRLTVT.

V is TRBV5-1 and J is TRBJ1-4; D may be TRBD1 (6 bases). This CDR3 has 14 amino acids. The germline gives CDR1 SGHRS, CDR2 YFSETQ. Between the trimmed V and J ends, which lost 0 bases and 4 bases, there was a span of 7 bases. The CDR3 protein is CASSLGTDNEKLFF. CDR3 DNA: TGCGCCAGCAGCTTGGGGACAGATAATGAAAAACTGTTTTTT. The full variable domain, rest sourced from reference TRBV5-1 and TRBJ1-4, is KAGVTQTPRYLIKTRGQQVTLSCSPISGHRSVSWYQQTPGQGLQFLFEYFSETQRNKGNFPGRFSGRQFSNSRSEMNVSTLELGDSALYLCASSLGTDNEKLFFGSGTQLSVL.

The chain combines TRBV6-1 with TRBJ2-7; D gene unclear. V dropped 2 bases and J dropped 0 bases, with 11 bases sitting between them. The V gene's germline CDR1 is MNHNS and CDR2 SASEGT. This CDR3 has 15 amino acids. As DNA, the CDR3 is TGTGCCAGCAGTGAATCCGAGGCAACCTCCTACGAGCAGTACTTC. Its translation is CASSESEATSYEQYF.

The V gene is TRBV4-1, the J gene TRBJ1-2; no clear D gene. Germline V gene data show CDR1 as MGHRA and CDR2 as YSYEKL. The ends were cut back, 0 bases at V and 0 bases at J, with 14 bases in the middle. The CDR3 has 17 residues. The chain's CDR3 is CASSQDRSVEANYGYTF. CDR3 nucleotides: TGCGCCAGCAGCCAAGATAGATCGGTGGAAGCTAACTATGGCTACACCTTC.

V is TRBV6-5 and J is TRBJ1-2; a weak D match, TRBD1 (6 bases). The CDR3 length is 12 residues. Germline assignment: CDR1 MNHEY and CDR2 SVGAGI. Trimming took off 10 bases at V and 4 bases at J, with 13 bases between the two ends. The CDR3 protein is CATGTTTYGYTF. The CDR3 region has the DNA TGTGCCACTGGGACAACAACCTATGGCTACACCTTC.

The V and J genes are TRBV19 and TRBJ1-1; 7 bases match TRBD1. Germline CDR1 and CDR2: LNHDA and SQIVND (reference sequence). V lost 6 bases and J lost 3; bases outside the gene matches: 10. This CDR3 is 15 amino acids long. The CDR3 spells CASSLQGTWDTEAFF. DNA of the CDR3: TGTGCCAGTAGCCTACAGGGGACATGGGACACTGAAGCTTTCTTT.

The chain combines TRBV27 with TRBJ1-5, with TRBD1 as a possible D gene (6 bases). Per the germline V gene, CDR1 is MNHEY and CDR2 is SMNVEV (reference sequence). This CDR3 region has 15 residues. V shed 6 bases and J shed 4 bases, with 16 bases lying between them. DNA for the CDR3: TGTGCCAGCAGATTACTTGGACAGAGTAATCAGCCCCAGCATTTT. Amino acids: CASRLLGQSNQPQHF.

This clone was seen only once. V usage is TRBV28 and J usage is TRBJ1-2; no firm D call. Germline CDR1 reads MDHEN; CDR2 reads SYDVKM. Trimming stripped 2 bases from V and 7 bases from J, with 8 bases between. The CDR3 totals 12 residues. The CDR3 DNA is TGTGCCAGCAGTTTAGGTAGACTTGGCTACACCTTC. The encoded protein is CASSLGRLGYTF.

The gene calls are TRBV5-4 and TRBJ1-1; D gene unclear. Looked up from germline, CDR1 is SGHNT and CDR2 is YYREEE (reference sequence). CDR3 length equals 15 residues. Trimming took 0 bases from V and 7 from J, leaving 16 bases between them. The CDR3 coding sequence is TGTGCCAGCAGCTTGGAGGTTTTGGGCAACGGTGAAGCTTTCTTT. It specifies CASSLEVLGNGEAFF. Based on the CDR3 plus reference TRBV5-4 and TRBJ1-1, the full variable domain is ETGVTQSPTHLIKTRGQQVTLRCSSQSGHNTVSWYQQALGQGPQFIFQYYREEENGRGNFPPRFSGLQFPNYSSELNVNALELDDSALYLCASSLEVLGNGEAFFGQGTRLTVV.

This clone was counted between two and nine times. J is TRBJ1-2 and V is TRBV10-1; D unclear. In germline, CDR1 is WNHNN, CDR2 SYGVQD (reference sequence). The CDR3 length is 13 residues. Trimming pared 6 bases from V and 1 base from J, leaving 9 bases between. The CDR3: CASSQDLNYGYTF. In DNA, the CDR3 is TGCGCCAGCAGCCAGGATCTTAACTATGGCTACACCTTC.

This clone was counted only a few times. This chain uses TRBV30 with TRBJ1-1; a weak D match, TRBD1 (5 bases). The CDR3 extends over 16 amino acids. V lost 1 base and J lost 1, with 16 bases in between. Germline CDR1 and CDR2: GTSNPN and SVGIG (reference sequence). The CDR3 reads CAWSGAVTGQNTEAFF. CDR3 in DNA: TGTGCCTGGAGTGGAGCTGTAACCGGACAGAACACTGAAGCTTTCTTT.

This clone has a handful of counts. J is TRBJ1-2 and V is TRBV7-2; the match to TRBD1 covers 9 bases. The trim removed 4 bases at V and 7 bases at J, leaving 13 bases unmatched. The length of the CDR3 is 16 residues. Looked up from germline, CDR1 is SGHTA and CDR2 is FQGNSA. The CDR3 nucleotides are TGTGCCAGCAGCTCGCCACCGGGACAGGGTGTAAGTGGCTACACCTTC. Its translation is CASSSPPGQGVSGYTF. The full variable domain, with the rest looked up from reference TRBV7-2 and TRBJ1-2, is GAGVSQSPSNKVTEKGKDVELRCDPISGHTALYWYRQSLGQGLEFLIYFQGNSAPDKSGLPSDRFSAERTGGSVSTLTIQRTQQEDSAVYLCASSSPPGQGVSGYTFGSGTRLTVV.

The rearrangement links TRBV20-1 to TRBJ1-2; no clear D. V lost 3 bases and J lost 4, with 9 bases in between. In germline, CDR1 is DFQATT, CDR2 SNEGSKA (reference sequence). The CDR3 has 12 residues. The CDR3 DNA is TGCAGTGCTAGTGGTCCTTCCTATGGCTACACCTTC. Protein: CSASGPSYGYTF.

The chain has TRBV28 and TRBJ1-5; 7 bases are shared with TRBD1. Germline lookup yields CDR1 MDHEN and CDR2 SYDVKM. V shed 0 bases, J shed 2 bases, and the junction held 7 bases outside the gene matches. The CDR3 length is 17 residues. The DNA of the CDR3 is TGTGCCAGCAGTTTATGGCCCCACAGGGGAGGCAATCAGCCCCAGCATTTT. This encodes CASSLWPHRGGNQPQHF.

The chain employs TRBV30 and TRBJ2-3; possible D gene TRBD2, 6 bases. Germline-derived CDR1 and CDR2 are GTSNPN and SVGIG (reference sequence). V was shortened by 0 bases and J by 4 bases, with 14 bases between the two germline ends. CDR3 length equals 15 residues. CDR3 DNA sequence: TGTGCCTGGAGTGTCCTAGCGAGTTCGTCAGATACGCAGTATTTT. The encoded protein is CAWSVLASSSDTQYF.

The V gene is TRBV20-1, the J gene TRBJ2-5; unclear D gene. The V end was cut by 5 bases, the J end by 7 bases, with 8 bases between. Germline V lookup: CDR1 DFQATT, CDR2 SNEGSKA (reference sequence). CDR3 length equals 10 residues. The CDR3 sequence: CSAGVGTQYF. The CDR3, as DNA: TGCAGTGCTGGGGTGGGGACCCAGTACTTC.

The chain has TRBV6-2 or TRBV6-3 and TRBJ1-2; the D gene is possibly TRBD1 (5 bases). CDR1 and CDR2 from the germline V gene are MNHEY and SVGEGT. Between the trimmed V and J ends, which lost 5 bases and 0 bases, there was a span of 13 bases. This CDR3 comprises 15 residues. CDR3 amino acids: CASSPPRTSNYGYTF. Here the CDR3 DNA reads TGTGCCAGCAGTCCCCCTCGGACATCTAACTATGGCTACACCTTC.

V gene TRBV19 combines with J gene TRBJ2-7; 8 bases are a match to TRBD1. CDR1 and CDR2 (germline): LNHDA, SQIVND (reference sequence). CDR3 size: 13 residues. The V gene end was trimmed by 5 bases and the J gene end by 6 bases; junction bases not matched to a gene: 6. The CDR3 is CASSSGQGREQYF. The CDR3 DNA reads TGTGCCAGTAGTTCCGGACAGGGACGCGAGCAGTACTTC.

The chain employs TRBV6-5 and TRBJ1-4, with D unclear. Trimming took 6 bases from V and 8 from J, leaving 16 bases between them. Germline CDR1 is MNHEY and CDR2 is SVGAGI. The CDR3 sequence is 14 residues long. The CDR3 sequence is CASSPYYMGEKLFF. The CDR3 region has the DNA TGTGCCAGCAGCCCATATTATATGGGCGAAAAACTGTTTTTT.